This TCR beta chain comes out of a study of circulating tumor DNA in untreated peripheral T-cell lymphoma. The V segment lost 3 bases and the J segment 1 base; nucleotides outside the gene matches: 7. The CDR3 runs 17 residues. Germline V gives CDR1 LNHDA, CDR2 SQIVND (reference sequence). TCRdb's table, derived via immunoSEQ multiplex PCR, lists solely in-frame clones and lacks some. The sample has about 7,000 clones; about 76% are singletons. This chain links TRBV19 with TRBJ2-2; 8 bases agree with TRBD1. What was sequenced was tumor tissue. This receptor was taken from a human donor with peripheral T-cell lymphoma. Written as DNA, the CDR3 is TGTGCCAGTAGTATCGGACAGGGTCTAGGGAACACCGGGGAGCTGTTTTTT. The encoded protein is CASSIGQGLGNTGELFF.